Below are 10 T cell receptor beta chains sequenced from a single sample in a study of cytomegalovirus exposure and HLA in healthy donors. With 60 Vbeta and 13 Jbeta primers, the PCR was carried out. Method: immunoSEQ multiplex PCR; TCRdb's copy keeps in-frame clones and lacks some. The sample holds around 70,000 clones; 72% are singletons and the top ten take 9% to 14%. Sample: PBMCs. The receptors were gathered from a middle-aged woman in good health and CMV-seropositive.

In its sample, this clone was seen a few times. This chain uses TRBV14 with TRBJ1-2, with D possibly TRBD1 on 5 matching bases. V was clipped by 1 base and J by 5 bases, with 8 bases between them. The CDR3 runs 13 residues. The germline V gene encodes CDR1 SGHDN and CDR2 FVKESK. Here the CDR3 reads CASSQGQSYGYTF. The CDR3 DNA sequence: TGTGCCAGCAGCCAAGGACAGAGTTATGGCTACACCTTC.

The V and J genes are TRBV11-2 and TRBJ2-5; unclear D gene. This CDR3 contains 12 residues. The V end lost 3 bases, the J end lost 5 bases, and 7 bases lay between the germline ends. Germline CDR1 SGHAT, CDR2 FQNNGV. The chain's CDR3 is CASSLSRETQYF. The CDR3 region has the DNA TGTGCCAGCAGCTTGAGCCGGGAGACCCAGTACTTC.

The V and J genes are TRBV15 and TRBJ2-7, with 9 bases that match TRBD1. The CDR3 length is 14 residues. With 1 base clipped from V and 3 bases from J, the junction kept 1 base outside the gene matches. Germline loops: CDR1 LNHNV, CDR2 YYDKDF (reference sequence). As DNA, the CDR3 is TGTGCCACCAGCAGAGGGGACAGGGACTACGAGCAGTACTTC. Its protein is CATSRGDRDYEQYF.

This clone was found a few times. The J gene is TRBJ2-1, the V gene TRBV25-1; 7 bases match TRBD1. The length of the CDR3 is 12 residues. Germline V gene lookup returns CDR1 MGHDK and CDR2 SYGVNS. Losses at the gene ends were 6 bases for V and 10 bases for J; bases not matched to a gene: 6. The CDR3 is CASSPLGQEQFF. The CDR3 DNA sequence: TGTGCCAGCAGCCCCCTGGGACAGGAGCAGTTCTTC.

The gene calls are TRBV4-2 and TRBJ1-2, with D uncertain. CDR3 length: 15 amino acids. CDR1 is LGHNA, CDR2 YNFKEQ, per germline. V shed 3 bases and J shed 4 bases, with 15 bases lying between them. The CDR3 region is CASSQEGSLTYGYTF. For the CDR3, the DNA is TGTGCCAGCAGCCAGGAGGGCAGTCTAACCTATGGCTACACCTTC.

V usage is TRBV10-3 and J usage is TRBJ1-1; D is undetermined. Trimming pared 7 bases from V and 3 bases from J, leaving 15 bases between. Germline CDR1 is ENHRY and CDR2 is SYGVKD. CDR3 length equals 14 residues. The CDR3 DNA sequence: TGTGCCATCACCGGGAGCGCGAGGGACACTGAAGCTTTCTTT. Its protein is CAITGSARDTEAFF.

V gene TRBV29-1 combines with J gene TRBJ1-1, with D possibly TRBD1 on 5 matching bases. V dropped 7 bases and J dropped 0 bases, with 12 bases sitting between them. In germline, CDR1 is SQVTM, CDR2 ANQGSEA. This CDR3 is 13 amino acids long. CDR3 DNA sequence: TGCAGCGAAACAGGAGCTATGAACACTGAAGCTTTCTTT. It codes for CSETGAMNTEAFF.

CDR3 DNA: TGTGCCAGCAGCTCGTCGAGGGGGCTGGAAGCTTTCTTT. It encodes CASSSSRGLEAFF. This sequence joins TRBV11-3 and TRBJ1-1; 7 bases fit TRBD1. The CDR3 is 13 amino acids. V trimming: 4 bases; J trimming: 8 bases; junction bases outside the gene matches: 7. In germline, CDR1 is SGHNT, CDR2 YENEEA.

The chain links TRBV6-5 to TRBJ1-2, with a possible D match to TRBD1 (6 bases). Germline CDR1 MNHEY, CDR2 SVGAGI. V lost 5 bases, J lost 6 bases, and 19 bases lay in between. This CDR3 is built from 15 residues. The CDR3: CASSVRDIQRHGYTF. As DNA, the CDR3 is TGTGCCAGCAGTGTCCGGGACATACAACGTCATGGCTACACCTTC.

The gene calls are TRBV19 and TRBJ2-1; TRBD2 is a possible D gene (7 bases). Trimming cost V 3 bases and J 5 bases, with 14 bases left between them. Germline CDR1 reads LNHDA; CDR2 reads SQIVND (reference sequence). CDR3 length: 15 amino acids. The CDR3: CASSMSGGPHNEQFF. As DNA, the CDR3 is TGTGCCAGTAGTATGTCCGGGGGGCCTCACAATGAGCAGTTCTTC.